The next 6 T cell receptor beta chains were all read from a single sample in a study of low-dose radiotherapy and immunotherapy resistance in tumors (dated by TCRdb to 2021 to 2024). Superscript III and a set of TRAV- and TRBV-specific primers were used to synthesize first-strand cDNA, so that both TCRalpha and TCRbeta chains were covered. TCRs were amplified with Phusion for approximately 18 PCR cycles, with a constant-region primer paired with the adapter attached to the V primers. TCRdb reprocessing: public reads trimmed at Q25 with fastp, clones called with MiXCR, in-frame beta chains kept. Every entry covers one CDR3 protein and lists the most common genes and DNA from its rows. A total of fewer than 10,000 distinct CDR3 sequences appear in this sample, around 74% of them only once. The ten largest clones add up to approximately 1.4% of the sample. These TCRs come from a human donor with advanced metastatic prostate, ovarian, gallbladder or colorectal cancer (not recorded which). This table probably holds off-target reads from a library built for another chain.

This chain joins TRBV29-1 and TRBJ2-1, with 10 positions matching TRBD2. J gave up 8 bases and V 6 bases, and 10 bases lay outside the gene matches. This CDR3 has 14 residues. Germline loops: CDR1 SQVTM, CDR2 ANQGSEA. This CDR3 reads CSVGSSGRNDEQFF. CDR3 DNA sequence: TGCAGCGTCGGATCTAGCGGGAGAAACGATGAGCAGTTCTTC.

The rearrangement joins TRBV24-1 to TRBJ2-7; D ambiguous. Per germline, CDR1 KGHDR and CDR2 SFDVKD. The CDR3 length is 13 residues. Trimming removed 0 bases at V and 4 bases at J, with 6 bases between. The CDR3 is CATSDLQTYEQYF. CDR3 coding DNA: TGTGCCACCAGTGATTTGCAAACTTACGAGCAGTACTTC.

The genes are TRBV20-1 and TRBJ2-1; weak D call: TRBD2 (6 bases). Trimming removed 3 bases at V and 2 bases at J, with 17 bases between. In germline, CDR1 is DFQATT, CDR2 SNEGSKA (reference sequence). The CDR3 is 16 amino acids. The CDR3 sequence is CSARRLTSFTYNEQFF. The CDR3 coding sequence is TGCAGTGCTAGGCGCCTGACTAGTTTTACCTACAATGAGCAGTTCTTC.

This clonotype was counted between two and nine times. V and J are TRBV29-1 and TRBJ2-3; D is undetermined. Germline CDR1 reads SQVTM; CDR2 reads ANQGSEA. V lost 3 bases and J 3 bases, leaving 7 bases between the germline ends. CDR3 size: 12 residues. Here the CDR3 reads CSVDSETDTQYF. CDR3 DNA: TGCAGCGTTGATTCGGAGACAGATACGCAGTATTTT.

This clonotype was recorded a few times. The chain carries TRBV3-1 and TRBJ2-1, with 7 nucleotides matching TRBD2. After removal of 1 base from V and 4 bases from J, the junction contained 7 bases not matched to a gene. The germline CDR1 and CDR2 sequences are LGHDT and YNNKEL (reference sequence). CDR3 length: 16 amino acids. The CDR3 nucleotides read TGTGCCAGCAGCCAAGGGGCTAGCGGTTATTACAATGAGCAGTTCTTC. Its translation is CASSQGASGYYNEQFF.

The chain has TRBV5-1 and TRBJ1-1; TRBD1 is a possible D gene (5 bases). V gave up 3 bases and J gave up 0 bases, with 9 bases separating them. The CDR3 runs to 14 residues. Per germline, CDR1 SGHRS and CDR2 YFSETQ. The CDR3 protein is CASSSQGMNTEAFF. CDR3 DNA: TGCGCCAGCAGCTCGCAGGGCATGAACACTGAAGCTTTCTTT.